This TCR beta chain emerged from a study of regulatory T cells in long-lasting Graves disease. Study-wide background: Duration of antithyroid drug therapy among newly diagnosed Graves' patients was under 3 months.

The time point is: newly diagnosed GD, antithyroid drugs for less than 3 months. RNA isolated from PBMCs was used to make the TCR library. All patients originated from an endocrinology department located in Xi'an, China. Germline V gene data show CDR1 as MNHNS and CDR2 as SASEGT. Between the trimmed V and J ends, which lost 5 bases and 0 bases, there was a span of 17 bases. This CDR3 spans 17 amino acids. The authors built TCR beta libraries using iRepertoire HTBI primers and Arm-PCR of CDR3 regions. TCRdb ran MiXCR on the multiplex PCR reads and lists one entry per CDR3 protein. The table records some 250,000 distinct CDR3 sequences, around 21% of them present only once. As concerns this clonotype: Its antigen is undetermined.

Study conclusions and caveats: Persistent Graves' disease cases displayed lower TCR diversity than newly diagnosed ones. Newly diagnosed patients shared 1,000 or so public clonotypes; persistent patients shared approximately 2,900.

The chain links TRBV6-1 to TRBJ2-4; no reliable D call. The receptor comes from a female donor with Graves disease. This specimen consisted of peripheral blood mononuclear cells (PBMCs), obtained at new diagnosis, from a patient treated with antithyroid drugs. In DNA form, the CDR3 reads TGTGCCAGCAGTACAACTGCAGGCAGACTAGCCAAAAACATTCAGTACTTC. It encodes CASSTTAGRLAKNIQYF.